The next 2 T cell receptor beta chains were all read from a single sample in a study of blood T cell repertoires in COVID-19. Some clones are missing from TCRdb's copy, which holds only in-frame ones; the method was immunoSEQ multiplex PCR. Counted here are about 140,000 clones, about three quarters occurring once; the ten biggest clones make up more than 8.5%. Material for sequencing was peripheral blood. Receptors originate from a woman between 50 and 59 years old with active or convalescent COVID-19.

In this sample, this clone turned up once. The rearrangement uses TRBV27 and TRBJ1-6, with D hard to call. This CDR3 is built from 16 residues. Trimming took 8 bases from V and 6 from J, leaving 20 bases between them. Germline V gives CDR1 MNHEY, CDR2 SMNVEV (reference sequence). CDR3 nucleotide sequence: TGTGCCAGCCGCCCGGGAGGAGCCATAGTTAATTCACCCCTCCACTTT. Amino acids: CASRPGGAIVNSPLHF.

V is TRBV4-2 and J is TRBJ2-7, with 11 bases matching TRBD1. The CDR3 is made up of 15 amino acids. Trimming at V came to 1 base and at J to 4 bases, leaving 3 bases not matched to a gene. CDR1 and CDR2 (germline): LGHNA, YNFKEQ. CDR3 region: CASSQVGTGGYEQYF. Written as DNA, the CDR3 is TGTGCCAGCAGCCAAGTGGGGACAGGGGGTTACGAGCAGTACTTC.